What follows are 32 T cell receptor beta chains derived from one specimen sequenced in a study of blood T cell repertoires in COVID-19. TCRdb's copy holds only in-frame clones and misses some; the assay was immunoSEQ multiplex PCR. The sample has 300,000 to 350,000 clones; roughly 89% are singletons. Input material: peripheral blood. Receptor source: a woman aged 55-69 years with COVID-19, enrolled during active disease.

The rearrangement uses TRBV19 and TRBJ1-4, with TRBD1 as a possible D gene (5 bases). From germline, CDR1 is LNHDA and CDR2 SQIVND (reference sequence). The V end was cut by 7 bases, the J end by 2 bases, with 14 bases between. The CDR3 sequence is 15 residues long. The DNA for the CDR3 is TGTGCCAGTACGCGGCAGGGAGGCACTAATGAAAAACTGTTTTTT. Protein product: CASTRQGGTNEKLFF. The full variable domain, with the rest looked up from reference TRBV19 and TRBJ1-4, is DGGITQSPKYLFRKEGQNVTLSCEQNLNHDAMYWYRQDPGQGLRLIYYSQIVNDFQKGDIAEGYSVSREKKESFPLTVTSAQKNPTAFYLCASTRQGGTNEKLFFGSGTQLSVL.

V usage is TRBV25-1 and J usage is TRBJ1-4, with D perhaps matching TRBD1 (6 bases). Trimming took off 4 bases at V and 2 bases at J, with 11 bases between the two ends. The CDR3 spans 15 residues. Germline V gene data show CDR1 as MGHDK and CDR2 as SYGVNS. CDR3 sequence reads: CASSARGRTNEKLFF. Written as DNA, the CDR3 is TGTGCCAGCAGTGCCAGGGGTAGGACTAATGAAAAACTGTTTTTT.

The chain couples TRBV5-1 to TRBJ2-1, with D possibly matching TRBD2 (5 bases). V was clipped by 6 bases and J by 2 bases, with 12 bases between them. CDR1 and CDR2 (germline): SGHRS, YFSETQ. CDR3 length: 14 amino acids. The CDR3 DNA reads TGCGCCAGCAAGATGAGCGGTACCTACAATGAGCAGTTCTTC. Its protein product is CASKMSGTYNEQFF.

This chain uses TRBV5-8 with TRBJ1-4; the D gene is possibly TRBD1 (6 bases). CDR3 size: 16 residues. CDR1 and CDR2 (germline): SGHTS, YDEGEE. Trimming removed 3 bases from V and 0 bases from J, with 12 bases in between. DNA of the CDR3: TGTGCCAGCAGCTCCTTGGACAGCGCAACTAATGAAAAACTGTTTTTT. Protein: CASSSLDSATNEKLFF.

V and J are TRBV5-5 and TRBJ2-7; 8 bases fit TRBD1. The trim removed 1 base at V and 4 bases at J, leaving 10 bases unmatched. The CDR3 consists of 16 residues. Germline CDR1 and CDR2: SGHKS and YYEKEE (reference sequence). The CDR3 loop is CASSLPGTGSVYEQYF. For the CDR3, the DNA is TGTGCCAGCAGCTTGCCCGGGACAGGAAGTGTGTACGAGCAGTACTTC.

The chain recombines TRBV11-3 with TRBJ2-5; the match to TRBD2 covers 7 bases. CDR1 and CDR2 from the germline V gene are SGHNT and YENEEA. This CDR3 is built from 14 residues. J was trimmed by 5 bases and V by 5 bases; bases with no gene match: 8. Here the CDR3 reads CASSKGLVPETQYF. DNA for the CDR3: TGTGCCAGCAGCAAAGGACTAGTTCCCGAGACCCAGTACTTC.

This clone was picked up one time. V gene TRBV7-9 combines with J gene TRBJ1-1; the match to TRBD1 covers 7 bases. The CDR3 loop spans 13 amino acids. The ends lost 11 bases at V and 3 bases at J; junction bases unmatched: 9. Germline V CDR1 and CDR2: SEHNR, FQNEAQ (reference sequence). The CDR3: CAAWDSKYTEAFF. As DNA, the CDR3 is TGTGCCGCTTGGGACAGTAAGTACACTGAAGCTTTCTTT.

The V call is TRBV2, the J call TRBJ1-5; D call uncertain. Trimming removed 7 bases at V and 0 bases at J, with 7 bases between. CDR1 is SNHLY and CDR2 is FYNNEI in the germline V gene. This CDR3 spans 13 amino acids. The CDR3 sequence: CASIPGSNQPQHF. Here the CDR3 DNA reads TGTGCCAGCATCCCAGGTAGCAATCAGCCCCAGCATTTT.

The V and J genes are TRBV12-5 and TRBJ1-1; no clear D gene. CDR3 size: 12 residues. Germline CDR1 and CDR2: LGHNT and FRNRAP. Trimming cost V 2 bases and J 10 bases, with 11 bases left between them. CDR3 protein: CASGLTGVGAFF. In DNA form, the CDR3 reads TGTGCTAGTGGTTTGACGGGAGTAGGAGCTTTCTTT.

This rearrangement joins TRBV2 to TRBJ2-3, with a possible D match to TRBD2 (6 bases). Germline V gene data show CDR1 as SNHLY and CDR2 as FYNNEI. V gave up 10 bases and J gave up 2 bases, with 13 bases separating them. The CDR3 is 13 amino acids. The DNA for the CDR3 is TGTGCCACGGACCGGGGGAACACAGATACGCAGTATTTT. Its translation: CATDRGNTDTQYF.

The J gene is TRBJ2-3, the V gene TRBV4-2; maybe TRBD2 (5 bases). CDR3 length: 14 amino acids. Per germline, CDR1 LGHNA and CDR2 YNFKEQ. V was shortened by 3 bases and J by 1 base, with 8 bases between the two germline ends. CDR3 nucleotides: TGTGCCAGCAGCCATCCCGGGGGCACAGATACGCAGTATTTT. The encoded protein is CASSHPGGTDTQYF.

This chain connects TRBV7-9 to TRBJ1-4; 9 nucleotides match TRBD1. The CDR3 covers 15 residues. Germline assignment: CDR1 SEHNR and CDR2 FQNEAQ (reference sequence). J was trimmed by 8 bases and V by 6 bases; bases with no gene match: 10. The CDR3 region has the DNA TGTGCCAGCAGGTCTACTACAGGGGGCACCGAAAAACTGTTTTTT. Translated: CASRSTTGGTEKLFF.

This clone appeared once. This chain links TRBV7-2 with TRBJ2-3; D gene uncertain. The V end was cut by 1 base, the J end by 2 bases, with 4 bases between. The CDR3 spans 13 residues. Germline lookup yields CDR1 SGHTA and CDR2 FQGNSA. The CDR3 loop reads CASSLDYTDTQYF. In DNA form, the CDR3 reads TGTGCCAGCAGCTTAGACTACACAGATACGCAGTATTTT.

A note on this clone: Other DNA sequences in this sample translate to the same CDR3. The V gene is TRBV6-5, the J gene TRBJ1-1, with D unresolved. V was trimmed by 6 bases and J by 2 bases, leaving 13 bases between them. The CDR3 extends over 14 amino acids. CDR1 is MNHEY, CDR2 SVGAGI, per germline. The CDR3 bases are TGTGCCAGCAGCCCCGTCGCAGGTAACACTGAAGCTTTCTTT. Protein sequence: CASSPVAGNTEAFF.

The chain has TRBV5-1 and TRBJ2-5, with D possibly TRBD1 on 5 matching bases. Trimming took 4 bases from V and 2 from J, leaving 15 bases between them. The CDR3 spans 15 residues. The germline CDR1 and CDR2 sequences are SGHRS and YFSETQ. The CDR3 DNA sequence: TGCGCCAGCAGCCGGAGCGTGGGGCCACAAGAGACCCAGTACTTC. Its translation: CASSRSVGPQETQYF. The full variable domain, its missing parts supplied by reference TRBV5-1 and TRBJ2-5, is KAGVTQTPRYLIKTRGQQVTLSCSPISGHRSVSWYQQTPGQGLQFLFEYFSETQRNKGNFPGRFSGRQFSNSRSEMNVSTLELGDSALYLCASSRSVGPQETQYFGPGTRLLVL.

This clone was seen at least ten times. The CDR3 loop reads CASSLEPGSSDTQYF. CDR3 DNA: TGTGCCAGCAGCTTAGAGCCAGGGTCGTCAGATACGCAGTATTTT. The chain combines TRBV7-8 with TRBJ2-3; D perhaps matches TRBD1 (5 bases). The CDR3 has 15 residues. Trimming shortened V by 1 base and J by 4 bases, and 12 bases separated the two germline ends. CDR1 is SGHVS, CDR2 FQNEAQ, per germline.

This clone was recorded once. The chain uses TRBV5-5 and TRBJ1-1; 8 bases line up with TRBD1. CDR3 length equals 19 residues. CDR1 is SGHKS, CDR2 YYEKEE, per germline (reference sequence). Trimming took 0 bases from V and 4 from J; bases not matched to a gene: 17. In DNA form, the CDR3 reads TGTGCCAGCAGCTTGGGACAGGGGAGATTAGTGAGATGGACCACTGAAGCTTTCTTT. This gives the protein CASSLGQGRLVRWTTEAFF.

As regards this clone: The conserved phenylalanine or tryptophan normally closing the CDR3 is absent here, so this likely arose from a read error. The rearrangement joins TRBV6-5 to TRBJ1-2, with a possible D match to TRBD1 (5 bases). The V gene lost 7 bases and the J gene lost 4 bases, with 10 bases spanning the gap. This CDR3 has 12 amino acids. CDR1 and CDR2 from the germline V gene are MNHEY and SVGAGI. CDR3 bases: TGTGCCAGCAACGGGGGGGGCTATGGCTACACCCTC. Amino acid sequence: CASNGGGYGYTL.

This clone is a singleton in its sample. The genes are TRBV5-5 and TRBJ2-7; 8 positions match TRBD1. After removal of 0 bases from V and 1 base from J, the junction contained 6 bases not matched to a gene. Germline V gene sequence: CDR1 SGHKS, CDR2 YYEKEE (reference sequence). The CDR3 has 16 residues. In DNA form, the CDR3 reads TGTGCCAGCAGCTTGGAGGGCCGGACAGGGTCCTACGAGCAGTACTTC. Translated: CASSLEGRTGSYEQYF.

The J gene is TRBJ2-7, the V gene TRBV6-1, with D perhaps matching TRBD2 (7 bases). V lost 0 bases to trimming and J lost 2 bases, with 8 bases between them. Germline V lookup: CDR1 MNHNS, CDR2 SASEGT. The CDR3 length is 14 residues. The CDR3 nucleotides are TGTGCCAGCAGTGAAGCGGGGGGGCCCTACGAGCAGTACTTC. Its translation: CASSEAGGPYEQYF.

This sequence joins TRBV5-6 and TRBJ1-5, with a weak D call TRBD1 (5 bases). This CDR3 region has 14 residues. CDR1 and CDR2 (germline): SGHDT, YYEEEE. Trimming removed 4 bases from V and 14 bases from J, with 22 bases in between. The CDR3 DNA reads TGTGCCAGCAGCCTAGACAGCCTTTCGTTCCCGGAGCATTTT. Its protein is CASSLDSLSFPEHF.

The rearrangement uses TRBV14 and TRBJ1-2; a weak D match, TRBD1 (6 bases). The V end lost 3 bases, the J end lost 6 bases, and 23 bases lay between the germline ends. There are 17 residues in the CDR3. CDR1 and CDR2 (germline): SGHDN, FVKESK. DNA of the CDR3: TGTGCCAGCAGCCACTATACCCCCAGGAAAGGGGGTGATGGCTACACCTTC. It specifies CASSHYTPRKGGDGYTF.

This chain connects TRBV5-4 to TRBJ2-7; TRBD1 agrees at 8 bases. V shed 4 bases, J shed 2 bases, and the junction held 11 bases outside the gene matches. The CDR3 consists of 16 residues. Germline values: CDR1 SGHNT, CDR2 YYREEE (reference sequence). The CDR3 sequence is CASSPGRDRTTYEQYF. CDR3 bases: TGTGCCAGCAGCCCCGGCCGGGACAGGACCACCTACGAGCAGTACTTC.

CDR3 nucleotides: TGTGCCAGCAGTGGCAGGGTGGGGAATTGGGGTGAAAAACTGTTTTTT. Translated, it gives CASSGRVGNWGEKLFF. The V gene is TRBV2, the J gene TRBJ1-4; TRBD1 is a possible D gene (5 bases). The germline gives CDR1 SNHLY, CDR2 FYNNEI. The V gene lost 4 bases and the J gene lost 7 bases, with 19 bases spanning the gap. The CDR3 runs 16 residues.

As DNA, the CDR3 is TGTGCCAGCAGTACACGGACAGGGTTCGAGCAGTACTTC. Amino acid sequence: CASSTRTGFEQYF. This chain links TRBV12-3 or TRBV12-4 with TRBJ2-7, with TRBD1 identical over 8 bases. The V gene end was trimmed by 5 bases and the J gene end by 6 bases; junction bases not matched to a gene: 6. The CDR3 loop spans 13 amino acids.

This clone showed up just a few times. The V gene is TRBV4-1, the J gene TRBJ2-7, with a possible D match to TRBD1 (6 bases). This CDR3 contains 14 residues. From germline, CDR1 is MGHRA and CDR2 YSYEKL. V was shortened by 1 base and J by 5 bases, with 12 bases between the two germline ends. CDR3 coding DNA: TGCGCCAGCAGCCAAGCACAGGGCCCCGACGAGCAGTACTTC. Protein: CASSQAQGPDEQYF.

This clone was counted a single time. The chain links TRBV27 to TRBJ2-3, with D tentatively TRBD2 (5 bases). The V gene lost 7 bases and the J gene lost 3 bases, with 17 bases spanning the gap. Germline values: CDR1 MNHEY, CDR2 SMNVEV (reference sequence). The CDR3 extends over 15 amino acids. CDR3 sequence: CASNTFRDGTDTQYF. CDR3 DNA sequence: TGTGCCAGCAATACTTTCCGGGATGGGACAGATACGCAGTATTTT.

The chain combines TRBV5-5 with TRBJ2-3; 9 bases agree with TRBD1. This CDR3 spans 15 amino acids. V shed 4 bases, J shed 2 bases, and the junction held 5 bases outside the gene matches. Germline lookup yields CDR1 SGHKS and CDR2 YYEKEE (reference sequence). DNA of the CDR3: TGTGCCAGCAGCCTCTGGGACAGGGTCACAGATACGCAGTATTTT. It specifies CASSLWDRVTDTQYF. The complete variable domain, with remaining parts taken from reference TRBV5-5 and TRBJ2-3, reads DAGVTQSPTHLIKTRGQQVTLRCSPISGHKSVSWYQQVLGQGPQFIFQYYEKEERGRGNFPDRFSARQFPNYSSELNVNALLLGDSALYLCASSLWDRVTDTQYFGPGTRLTVL.

The gene calls are TRBV6-5 and TRBJ2-7; TRBD1 agrees at 7 bases. Germline assignment: CDR1 MNHEY and CDR2 SVGAGI. The J segment lost 1 base and the V segment lost 2 bases, leaving 5 bases of the junction unmatched. This CDR3 is built from 15 residues. The CDR3 bases are TGTGCCAGCAGTTACGGGACAGCGAGATCCTACGAGCAGTACTTC. Translated: CASSYGTARSYEQYF.

This chain connects TRBV27 to TRBJ1-5; D unclear. V lost 7 bases, J lost 5 bases, and 9 bases lay in between. This CDR3 contains 12 residues. CDR1 is MNHEY and CDR2 is SMNVEV in the germline V gene (reference sequence). CDR3 loop: CASKRGDQPQHF. Written as DNA, the CDR3 is TGTGCCAGCAAGCGCGGGGATCAGCCCCAGCATTTT.

The table lists this clone with a count of one. V gene TRBV5-1 combines with J gene TRBJ2-2; tentatively, D is TRBD1 (5 bases). V lost 4 bases and J 5 bases, leaving 15 bases between the germline ends. Germline CDR1 reads SGHRS; CDR2 reads YFSETQ. The length of the CDR3 is 15 residues. CDR3 nucleotides: TGCGCCAGCAGCCCCCAGGGTCCCGGGACCGGGGAGCTGTTTTTT. It is translated as CASSPQGPGTGELFF.

In its sample, this clone was seen once. The rearrangement joins TRBV28 to TRBJ1-1; D possibly corresponds to TRBD1 (6 bases). This CDR3 spans 15 amino acids. V was clipped by 3 bases and J by 10 bases, with 21 bases between them. Germline values: CDR1 MDHEN, CDR2 SYDVKM. CDR3 DNA: TGTGCCAGCAGTTTGGTGACAGGCCAGGCCCGGGCAGCTTTCTTT. Translating gives CASSLVTGQARAAFF.